This T cell receptor beta chain was observed in a study of blood T cell repertoires in COVID-19. This table comes from immunoSEQ multiplex PCR, and its TCRdb copy is limited to in-frame clones, with some not included. The sample consists of some 270,000 clones, roughly 85% of them appearing once. V was clipped by 3 bases and J by 1 base, with 12 bases between them. The CDR3 spans 15 residues. CDR1 and CDR2 from the germline V gene are KGHSH and LQKENI. V gene TRBV18 combines with J gene TRBJ1-1; perhaps TRBD1 as D (6 bases). Sequenced sample: PBMCs or T cells enriched from blood (not recorded which). The clonotype originates from a woman between 45 and 65 years old with acute COVID-19. CDR3 coding DNA: TGTGCCAGCTCACCGGTGGGGACACAGAACACTGAAGCTTTCTTT. Amino acid sequence: CASSPVGTQNTEAFF.